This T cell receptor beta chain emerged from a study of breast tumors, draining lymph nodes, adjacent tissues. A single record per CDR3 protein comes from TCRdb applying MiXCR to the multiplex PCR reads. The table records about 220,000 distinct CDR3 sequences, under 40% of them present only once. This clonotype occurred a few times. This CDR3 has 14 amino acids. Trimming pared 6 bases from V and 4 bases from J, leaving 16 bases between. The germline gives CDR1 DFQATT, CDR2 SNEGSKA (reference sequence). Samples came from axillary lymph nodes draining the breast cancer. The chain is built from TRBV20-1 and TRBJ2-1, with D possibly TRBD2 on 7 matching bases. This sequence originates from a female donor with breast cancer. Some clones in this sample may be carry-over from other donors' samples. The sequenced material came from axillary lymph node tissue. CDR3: CSAPRGGAYNEQFF. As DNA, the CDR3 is TGCAGTGCCCCAAGGGGGGGCGCTTACAATGAGCAGTTCTTC.